One T cell receptor beta chain is described in this entry. What it recognizes is unknown. This entry is derived from a study of T cells in localized non-small cell lung cancer. Study-wide points: Detection in adjacent lung was observed for a median around 50 of the top 100 tumor clones. A raised T cell density in blood coincided with lengthier overall survival.

Generated by immunoSEQ multiplex PCR, the TCRdb table keeps only in-frame clones and is missing some. Here the sample spans roughly 30,000 clones, 85% to 90% being singletons. Germline values: CDR1 SGHVS, CDR2 FQNEAQ. The CDR3 contains 13 residues. Trimming cost V 0 bases and J 13 bases, with 16 bases left between them. The material sequenced was peripheral blood, taken before any cancer treatment. The chain is built from TRBV7-8 and TRBJ2-7, with D maybe TRBD1 (6 bases). The clonotype comes from a female donor older than 55 with stage I lung adenocarcinoma. CDR3 loop: CASSLAGQGNRYF. The CDR3 DNA follows: TGTGCCAGCAGCTTAGCCGGGCAGGGGAATCGTTACTTC. Complete variable domain (other parts from reference TRBV7-8 and TRBJ2-7): GAGVSQSPRYKVAKRGQDVALRCDPISGHVSLFWYQQALGQGPEFLTYFQNEAQLDKSGLPSDRFFAERPEGSVSTLKIQRTQQEDSAVYLCASSLAGQGNRYFGPGTRLTVT.